These T cell receptor beta chains were read from a single sample in a study of T cell repertoires in cytomegalovirus infection. Antigens for these TCRs are unknown. In TCRdb, the reads were re-called with MiXCR into one record per CDR3 protein. The sample yields 700,000 to 900,000 distinct CDR3 sequences, about 29% seen once. The sequences come from cultured CD8+ T cells from PBMCs, collected from culture after CMV antigen stimulation. These receptor sequences come from a human donor in good health (CMV status not recorded). Some clones in this sample may be carry-over from other donors' samples. CDR3s include the opening cysteine and the closing phenylalanine or tryptophan. The order of the fields is clone size, J gene, V gene, D gene, CDR3 DNA, CDR3 protein. The D gene is left open where the match is weak. Rows may omit the clone size; those that give it use once, few, many or a size class.

- | TRBJ2-1 | TRBV5-3 | - | TGTGCCAGCAGCTTTGTCCTAGAATACAATGAGCAGTTCTTC | CASSFVLEYNEQFF
many | TRBJ1-1 | TRBV12-3/TRBV12-4 | - | TGTGCCAGCAGTCCCCTCAAGGGGGTACGAACTGAAGCTTTCTTT | CASSPLKGVRTEAFF
few | TRBJ2-3 | TRBV12-3/TRBV12-4 | TRBD1 | TGTGCCAGCAGTTCTTGGACAGGGGCTAGCACAGATACGCAGTATTTT | CASSSWTGASTDTQYF
few | TRBJ2-5 | TRBV4-1 | - | TGCGCCAGCAGCCAAGATGAAACCCAAGAGACCCAGTACTTC | CASSQDETQETQYF
- | TRBJ1-1 | TRBV10-1 | TRBD1 | TGCGCCAGCAGTGAGTCCGGGACAGGGAACACTGAAGCTGTCTTT | CASSESGTGNTEAVF
- | TRBJ1-2 | TRBV7-9 | - | TGTGCCAGCAGCTTAAAAGGGCGTAACTATGGCTACACCTTC | CASSLKGRNYGYTF
- | TRBJ1-5 | TRBV27 | - | TGTGCCAGCAGGCTAGGAGGGGGGGCCCAGCCCCAGCATTTT | CASRLGGGAQPQHF
- | TRBJ2-1 | TRBV28 | - | TGTGCCAGCAGGACCCAATACAGGGCCAGCTCCTACAATGAGCAGTTCTTC | CASRTQYRASSYNEQFF
few | TRBJ1-2 | TRBV6-6 | TRBD1 | TGTGCCAGCAGTTACCCCGACAGGGGAGGCCCTAACTATGGCTACACCTTC | CASSYPDRGGPNYGYTF
many | TRBJ1-2 | TRBV7-8 | - | TGTGCCAGCAGCTCTGGCAGGGGTTCCTATGGCTACACCTTC | CASSSGRGSYGYTF
few | TRBJ2-1 | TRBV12-3/TRBV12-4 | - | TGTGCCACCTCTGGGCCAACGTTCAACAATGAGCAGTTCTTC | CATSGPTFNNEQFF
many | TRBJ2-5 | TRBV7-8 | - | TGTGCCAGCAGCTTTATGACCCAGTACTTC | CASSFMTQYF
few | TRBJ2-3 | TRBV5-5 | TRBD2 | TGTGCCAGCAGTTCTTATCCAAGCGGGGGAACAGATACGCAGTATTTT | CASSSYPSGGTDTQYF
once | TRBJ1-1 | TRBV7-6 | - | TGTGCCAGCAGCCGTACCGGGACTAACACTGAAGCTTTCTTT | CASSRTGTNTEAFF
few | TRBJ1-1 | TRBV27 | TRBD1 | TGTGCCAGCAGTCCGAACACAGGGGACGGCACTGAAGCTTTCTTT | CASSPNTGDGTEAFF
- | TRBJ1-1 | TRBV7-9 | - | TGTGCCAGCAGCTCAGATCAGGGGAACACTGAAGCTTTCTTT | CASSSDQGNTEAFF
many | TRBJ2-1 | TRBV7-6 | TRBD1 | TGTGCCAGCAGCCTAATCGGGACAGGGGCCTACAATGAGCAGTTCTTC | CASSLIGTGAYNEQFF
many | TRBJ2-1 | TRBV7-2 | - | TGTGCCAGCAGCTCCGATTATGAGCAGTTCTTC | CASSSDYEQFF
few | TRBJ2-6 | TRBV25-1 | - | TGTGCCAGCAGTGAATTGCCGGGGGCCGTTCCACGATCAGGGGCCAACGTCCTGACTTTC | CASSELPGAVPRSGANVLTF
few | TRBJ1-6 | TRBV28 | - | TGTGCCAGCAGACCTCTAGGGGAATCCTATAATTCACCCCTCCACTTT | CASRPLGESYNSPLHF
- | TRBJ1-2 | TRBV19 | - | TGTGCCAGTAGTTCCAGTATCTATGGCTACACCTTC | CASSSSIYGYTF
- | TRBJ2-3 | TRBV6-6 | - | TGTGCCAGCAGTTTATTCGGGACTTCCGCAGATACGCAGTATTTT | CASSLFGTSADTQYF
few | TRBJ2-3 | TRBV13 | - | TGTGCCAGCAGCTCATGGGACTCCCGCACAGATACGCAGTATTTT | CASSSWDSRTDTQYF
many | TRBJ2-3 | TRBV27 | TRBD2 | TGTGCCAGCAGTTTCGGGGGGACGCAGTATTTT | CASSFGGTQYF
few | TRBJ2-7 | TRBV2 | - | TGTGCCAGAATCAGGTCCAGGGTCCTCATTCACGAGCAGTACTTC | CARIRSRVLIHEQYF
- | TRBJ1-2 | TRBV6-2/TRBV6-3 | - | TGTGCCAGCAGTTATAGCATCCGCCGAGGCAACCCTAACTATGGCTACACCTTC | CASSYSIRRGNPNYGYTF
- | TRBJ1-1 | TRBV6-6 | - | TGTGCCAGCAGCCCGCGAACTTTTTATATCGGTATGAACACTGAAGCTTTCTTT | CASSPRTFYIGMNTEAFF
few | TRBJ2-7 | TRBV19 | - | TGTGCCAGTGGGGATGGGGGCTCCTACGAGCAGTACTTC | CASGDGGSYEQYF
- | TRBJ2-5 | TRBV27 | TRBD2 | TGTGCCAGCAGTCCCCGGACTAGCGGGGGCCCCCAAGAGACCCAGTACTTC | CASSPRTSGGPQETQYF
- | TRBJ2-1 | TRBV15 | TRBD2 | TGTGCCACCAGGCTAGCGGGGAACAATGAGCAGTTCTTC | CATRLAGNNEQFF
many | TRBJ1-1 | TRBV6-5 | - | TGTGCCAGCAGTTACTCGTGGGACACCTTTTTGAACACTGAAGCTTTCTTT | CASSYSWDTFLNTEAFF
many | TRBJ2-1 | TRBV7-2 | - | TGTGCCAGCAGCTTAAGACTAGTCGGGAATGAGCAGTTCTTC | CASSLRLVGNEQFF
few | TRBJ1-2 | TRBV7-2 | - | TGTGCCAGCGACCGAGGGATTTCCTATGGCTACACCTTC | CASDRGISYGYTF
few | TRBJ2-5 | TRBV11-2 | - | TGTGCCAGCAGCCCCCCGGCAGGGAAGACCCAGTACTTC | CASSPPAGKTQYF
- | TRBJ2-1 | TRBV12-3/TRBV12-4 | TRBD1 | TGTGCCAGCAGCCCGGGACAGGGCACTGAGCAGTTCTTC | CASSPGQGTEQFF